A single sample gave rise to the 5 T cell receptor beta chains below, sequenced in a study of Graves' ophthalmopathy and Graves' hyperthyroidism. The authors amplified TCR beta CDR3 regions from RNA transcripts. Second-round multiplex PCR came after a first-round RT-PCR that employed HTBI primers. One entry per CDR3 protein, called by TCRdb with MiXCR from the multiplex PCR reads. Here the sample spans 150,000 to 200,000 distinct CDR3 sequences, 39% being singletons. Sequencing was carried out using peripheral blood. These receptors were taken from a man younger than 45 with Graves' ophthalmopathy.

The rearrangement uses TRBV12-3 or TRBV12-4 and TRBJ2-2, with D unresolved. The ends were cut back, 3 bases at V and 2 bases at J, with 7 bases in the middle. The CDR3 runs 14 residues. The CDR3 reads CASSFEKNTGELFF. The CDR3 DNA reads TGTGCCAGCAGTTTCGAGAAAAACACCGGGGAGCTGTTTTTT.

This clonotype was observed many times. V is TRBV9 and J is TRBJ1-2, with D hard to call. Trimming pared 0 bases from V and 6 bases from J, leaving 21 bases between. Germline CDR1 reads SGDLS; CDR2 reads YYNGEE. The length of the CDR3 is 17 residues. The DNA for the CDR3 is TGTGCCAGCAGCGTAGGACCGGACCCCCAAACGCCTAATGGCTACACCTTC. Translated, it gives CASSVGPDPQTPNGYTF.

This clonotype was seen ten or more times. The rearrangement joins TRBV5-1 to TRBJ1-3; no reliable D call. The CDR3 runs to 14 residues. CDR1 is SGHRS and CDR2 is YFSETQ in the germline V gene. Trimming removed 2 bases from V and 0 bases from J, with 6 bases in between. The CDR3 DNA is TGCGCCAGCAGCTTACGGGACTCTGGAAACACCATATATTTT. Amino acids: CASSLRDSGNTIYF.

Many counts were recorded for this clonotype. This chain joins TRBV28 and TRBJ1-2; 10 nucleotides agree with TRBD1. The trim removed 7 bases at V and 4 bases at J, leaving 6 bases unmatched. The CDR3 has 14 residues. The germline V gene encodes CDR1 MDHEN and CDR2 SYDVKM. This CDR3 is CASTSGQGIYGYTF. The DNA for the CDR3 is TGTGCCAGCACCTCGGGACAGGGGATCTATGGCTACACCTTC.

This chain connects TRBV20-1 to TRBJ1-6, with D unresolved. V was cut by 5 bases and J by 6 bases, with 11 bases left in between. Germline V lookup: CDR1 DFQATT, CDR2 SNEGSKA (reference sequence). CDR3 size: 13 residues. CDR3 loop: CSAYGRTNSPLHF. Written as DNA, the CDR3 is TGCAGTGCTTACGGACGGACTAATTCACCCCTCCACTTT.